The 26 T cell receptor beta chains in this list originate from one sample, sequenced in a study of T cell responses to AZD1222 COVID-19 vaccine. Libraries were prepared by immunoSEQ multiplex PCR; TCRdb keeps only in-frame clonotypes and omits some of them. The sample consists of 100,000 to 120,000 clones, about nine tenths of them appearing once. Here the sequenced sample was peripheral blood, taken 28 days after the second AZD1222 dose. These receptors were obtained from an adult who received the AZD1222 COVID-19 vaccine.

There are a few counts of this clone. The chain joins TRBV4-1 to TRBJ1-5, with D unresolved. V lost 0 bases to trimming and J lost 4 bases, with 7 bases between them. Germline CDR1 is MGHRA and CDR2 is YSYEKL. This CDR3 has 14 amino acids. In DNA form, the CDR3 reads TGCGCCAGCAGCCAAGATAGGGTAAATCAGCCCCAGCATTTT. Translating gives CASSQDRVNQPQHF.

The rearrangement links TRBV11-3 to TRBJ2-3; tentative D call: TRBD2 (6 bases). Germline V gene sequence: CDR1 SGHNT, CDR2 YENEEA. The V end lost 3 bases, the J end lost 8 bases, and 15 bases lay between the germline ends. This CDR3 is 14 amino acids long. The CDR3 spells CASSFGTTGGTQYF. Written as DNA, the CDR3 is TGTGCCAGCAGCTTTGGGACGACCGGGGGTACGCAGTATTTT.

In this sample, this clone turned up once. The gene calls are TRBV5-4 and TRBJ1-6; D is perhaps TRBD1 (5 bases). Germline V lookup: CDR1 SGHNT, CDR2 YYREEE (reference sequence). V was trimmed by 1 base and J by 2 bases, leaving 7 bases between them. The CDR3 length is 15 residues. For the CDR3, the DNA is TGTGCCAGCAGCTTGCAGGGTACCTATAATTCACCCCTCCACTTT. It specifies CASSLQGTYNSPLHF.

J is TRBJ1-3 and V is TRBV18; D is undetermined. V lost 6 bases and J 2 bases, leaving 8 bases between the germline ends. CDR1 is KGHSH and CDR2 is LQKENI in the germline V gene. This CDR3 contains 13 residues. CDR3 region: CASSPSAGNTIYF. CDR3 in DNA: TGTGCCAGCTCCCCCTCGGCTGGAAACACCATATATTTT. The variable domain in full, with the rest retrieved from reference TRBV18 and TRBJ1-3, is NAGVMQNPRHLVRRRGQEARLRCSPMKGHSHVYWYRQLPEEGLKFMVYLQKENIIDESGMPKERFSAEFPKEGPSILRIQQVVRGDSAAYFCASSPSAGNTIYFGEGSWLTVV.

The CDR3: CASSFPGIDTEAFF. CDR3 coding DNA: TGTGCCAGCAGTTTCCCCGGGATCGACACTGAAGCTTTCTTT. V is TRBV28 and J is TRBJ1-1; D call uncertain. This CDR3 comprises 14 residues. Germline values: CDR1 MDHEN, CDR2 SYDVKM. The V gene lost 3 bases and the J gene lost 3 bases, with 11 bases spanning the gap. The full variable domain, with the rest looked up from reference TRBV28 and TRBJ1-1, is DVKVTQSSRYLVKRTGEKVFLECVQDMDHENMFWYRQDPGLGLRLIYFSYDVKMKEKGDIPEGYSVSREKKERFSLILESASTNQTSMYLCASSFPGIDTEAFFGQGTRLTVV.

This chain connects TRBV24-1 to TRBJ2-2; 7 positions match TRBD2. The J segment lost 0 bases and the V segment lost 5 bases, leaving 5 bases of the junction unmatched. CDR3 length: 16 residues. Germline CDR1 is KGHDR and CDR2 is SFDVKD. Here the CDR3 DNA reads TGTGCCACCAGTGTGACGGGGGGTCCGAACACCGGGGAGCTGTTTTTT. It yields the protein CATSVTGGPNTGELFF.

The rearrangement joins TRBV4-2 to TRBJ2-7; TRBD1 aligns across 10 bases. Germline V gene lookup returns CDR1 LGHNA and CDR2 YNFKEQ. The CDR3 totals 15 residues. The junction had 4 bases not matched to a gene; V was cut back by 3 bases and J by 2 bases. In nucleotides, the CDR3 is TGTGCCAGCAGCCAGACAGGGGGCCCCACCTACGAGCAGTACTTC. Amino acid sequence: CASSQTGGPTYEQYF.

The chain links TRBV11-3 to TRBJ2-3; D gene ambiguous. Trimming left V 5 bases short and J 6 bases short, with 9 bases between. Germline V gene data show CDR1 as SGHNT and CDR2 as YENEEA. The CDR3 length is 12 residues. In nucleotides, the CDR3 is TGTGCCAGCAGCGCTAGTGGTGATACGCAGTATTTT. Its protein is CASSASGDTQYF. Supplemented by reference TRBV11-3 and TRBJ2-3, the full variable domain reads EAGVVQSPRYKIIEKKQPVAFWCNPISGHNTLYWYLQNLGQGPELLIRYENEEAVDDSQLPKDRFSAERLKGVDSTLKIQPAELGDSAVYLCASSASGDTQYFGPGTRLTVL.

The CDR3 protein is CASSFEGAINQPQHF. Here the CDR3 DNA reads TGTGCCAGCAGCTTCGAGGGGGCGATCAATCAGCCCCAGCATTTT. V and J are TRBV7-2 and TRBJ1-5; 7 bases fit TRBD1. CDR1 and CDR2 (germline): SGHTA, FQGNSA. V was clipped by 3 bases and J by 3 bases; unmatched bases: 5. CDR3 length equals 15 residues.

The genes are TRBV5-5 and TRBJ1-1; D uncertain. Trimming left V 2 bases short and J 6 bases short, with 11 bases between. The CDR3 is 13 amino acids. The germline V gene has CDR1 SGHKS and CDR2 YYEKEE (reference sequence). CDR3 coding DNA: TGTGCCAGCAGCTTACCATCGAGTCCTGAAGCTTTCTTT. Translating it yields CASSLPSSPEAFF.

V is TRBV24-1 and J is TRBJ2-3, with 8 nucleotides matching TRBD2. This CDR3 region has 15 residues. V trimming: 4 bases; J trimming: 2 bases; junction bases outside the gene matches: 4. The germline gives CDR1 KGHDR, CDR2 SFDVKD. The CDR3 loop reads CATSDGGGPTDTQYF. CDR3 coding DNA: TGTGCCACCAGTGACGGCGGGGGGCCCACAGATACGCAGTATTTT.

The rearrangement uses TRBV6-5 and TRBJ2-1; maybe TRBD1 (5 bases). CDR3 length: 13 residues. V lost 8 bases and J 8 bases, leaving 16 bases between the germline ends. Germline CDR1 is MNHEY and CDR2 is SVGAGI. CDR3 loop: CASVLSRVHEQFF. The CDR3 DNA follows: TGTGCCAGCGTGCTTTCCAGGGTCCATGAGCAGTTCTTC.

The V call is TRBV19, the J call TRBJ1-1; 10 positions agree with TRBD1. Germline V gene sequence: CDR1 LNHDA, CDR2 SQIVND (reference sequence). The CDR3 extends over 15 amino acids. J lost 5 bases, V lost 5 bases, and 8 bases had no gene match. The CDR3 DNA is TGTGCCAGTAGTTTCGGGACAGGGGTTAGGACTGAAGCTTTCTTT. Protein sequence: CASSFGTGVRTEAFF.

The chain uses TRBV6-5 and TRBJ2-3, with unresolved D. Germline V gene lookup returns CDR1 MNHEY and CDR2 SVGAGI. The CDR3 has 15 residues. Trimming removed 2 bases at V and 0 bases at J, with 9 bases between. The CDR3 loop is CASSYPTGSTDTQYF. The CDR3 DNA is TGTGCCAGCAGTTACCCGACGGGTAGCACAGATACGCAGTATTTT.

The CDR3 region is CATGGSQETQYF. The DNA for the CDR3 is TGTGCCACCGGGGGTAGCCAAGAGACCCAGTACTTC. V usage is TRBV24-1 and J usage is TRBJ2-5; either TRBD1 or TRBD2 may fit D (5 bases each). The CDR3 extends over 12 amino acids. V was cut by 9 bases and J by 1 base, with 8 bases left in between. Per germline, CDR1 KGHDR and CDR2 SFDVKD.

This clone has just a few counts. The J gene is TRBJ1-2, the V gene TRBV6-2 or TRBV6-3; 10 nucleotides agree with TRBD1. The V gene end was trimmed by 2 bases and the J gene end by 2 bases; junction bases not matched to a gene: 2. This CDR3 has 15 amino acids. Germline V gene data show CDR1 as MNHEY and CDR2 as SVGEGT. CDR3 sequence (DNA): TGTGCCAGCAGTTACAGGACAGGGGGAAACTATGGCTACACCTTC. Its translation is CASSYRTGGNYGYTF.

This clone appeared a single time. The chain joins TRBV20-1 to TRBJ1-6, with no clear D. Trimming took off 3 bases at V and 4 bases at J, with 7 bases between the two ends. CDR1 and CDR2 (germline): DFQATT, SNEGSKA (reference sequence). The CDR3 is 13 residues long. For the CDR3, the DNA is TGCAGTGCTAGTACCGGGTATAATTCACCCCTCCACTTT. Protein: CSASTGYNSPLHF.

This clone has more than one count but fewer than ten. V gene TRBV4-2 combines with J gene TRBJ1-1; the match to TRBD1 covers 9 bases. Trimming removed 3 bases from V and 5 bases from J; junction bases left unmatched: 7. CDR3 length: 15 amino acids. The germline V gene encodes CDR1 LGHNA and CDR2 YNFKEQ. The CDR3 DNA is TGTGCCAGCAGCCAGGACGCCGGGACAGGGACTGAAGCTTTCTTT. Translation: CASSQDAGTGTEAFF.

V and J are TRBV10-3 and TRBJ2-1, with D possibly being TRBD1 (5 bases). The V and J ends lost 6 bases and 7 bases respectively, with 7 bases between them. CDR3 length: 11 amino acids. Per the germline V gene, CDR1 is ENHRY and CDR2 is SYGVKD. Written as DNA, the CDR3 is TGTGCCATCAGACAGGAGAATGAGCAGTTCTTC. It is translated as CAIRQENEQFF.

J is TRBJ1-2 and V is TRBV4-2, with D maybe TRBD1 (5 bases). The germline CDR1 and CDR2 sequences are LGHNA and YNFKEQ. This CDR3 has 12 residues. V lost 4 bases and J lost 14, with 17 bases in between. CDR3 DNA sequence: TGTGCCAGCAGCCTAGGGACGGCCTTTTTAACCTTC. Translating gives CASSLGTAFLTF.

The J gene is TRBJ1-1, the V gene TRBV3-1 (or the pseudogene TRBV3-2); 7 bases are shared with TRBD1. Unmatched junction bases numbered 8, after V lost 0 bases and J lost 4 bases. The germline V gene has CDR1 LGHDT and CDR2 YNNKEL (reference sequence). The CDR3 sequence is 16 residues long. CDR3 amino acids: CASSQDWQGVGTEAFF. DNA for the CDR3: TGTGCCAGCAGCCAAGATTGGCAGGGGGTGGGCACTGAAGCTTTCTTT.

The gene calls are TRBV29-1 and TRBJ2-6, with no clear D. The CDR3 sequence is 12 residues long. Looked up from germline, CDR1 is SQVTM and CDR2 is ANQGSEA. V was clipped by 2 bases and J by 3 bases, with 2 bases between them. The CDR3 reads CSVEHGANVLTF. The CDR3 DNA is TGCAGCGTTGAACATGGGGCCAACGTCCTGACTTTC.

This clone was counted between two and nine times. The CDR3, as DNA: TGTGCCAGCAGCGACTCCGGGCCCCCGGGAGAGACCCAGTACTTC. Amino acids: CASSDSGPPGETQYF. The chain joins TRBV7-2 to TRBJ2-5; no reliable D call. The CDR3 contains 15 residues. Germline CDR1 SGHTA, CDR2 FQGNSA. V lost 5 bases and J 4 bases, leaving 17 bases between the germline ends.

The rearrangement joins TRBV7-9 to TRBJ1-3; D gene uncertain. Trimming shortened V by 4 bases and J by 0 bases, and 10 bases separated the two germline ends. This CDR3 comprises 15 residues. Germline V CDR1 and CDR2: SEHNR, FQNEAQ (reference sequence). CDR3 sequence: CASSSDRASGNTIYF. CDR3 DNA sequence: TGTGCCAGCAGCTCCGACCGGGCCTCTGGAAACACCATATATTTT. The full variable domain, completed using reference TRBV7-9 and TRBJ1-3, is DTGVSQNPRHKITKRGQNVTFRCDPISEHNRLYWYRQTLGQGPEFLTYFQNEAQLEKSRLLSDRFSAERPKGSFSTLEIQRTEQGDSAMYLCASSSDRASGNTIYFGEGSWLTVV.

V usage is TRBV18 and J usage is TRBJ2-1; tentative D call: TRBD2 (5 bases). Germline V gene data show CDR1 as KGHSH and CDR2 as LQKENI. The length of the CDR3 is 12 residues. V lost 0 bases and J 10 bases, leaving 7 bases between the germline ends. The CDR3 DNA sequence: TGTGCCAGCTCACCACCGGGCGGGGAGCAGTTCTTC. Translating it yields CASSPPGGEQFF.

The rearrangement uses TRBV21-1 and TRBJ2-1; the table calls TRBD1, which could not be checked here. TRBV21-1 is termed a pseudogene. The CDR3 consists of 14 residues. The CDR3 bases are TGTGCCAGCACTTTGGACAGCAACTCAAATGAGCAGTTCTTC. Its translation: CASTLDSNSNEQFF.